The sequence of this T cell receptor beta chain was determined in a study of Graves' ophthalmopathy and Graves' hyperthyroidism. General study findings and limits: Most thyroid-expanded clonotypes exceeding 0.001 frequency were also found in blood. Between ophthalmopathy and stable hyperthyroidism, a 13-signature model drew a separation with 85% to 90% sensitivity and roughly 80% specificity.

As for this clonotype: Antigen: not known.

Amplification targeted the TCR beta CDR3 regions, with RNA transcripts as the source material. HTBI primers were employed in first-round RT-PCR, then a second-round multiplex PCR followed. MiXCR, applied by TCRdb to the multiplex PCR reads, yields one record per CDR3 protein. The table lists 660,000 or so distinct CDR3 sequences, 35% to 50% of them singletons. CDR3 length: 13 amino acids. Germline values: CDR1 MGHDK, CDR2 SYGVNS. V lost 4 bases and J lost 4, with 5 bases in between. The source material was peripheral blood. This rearrangement joins TRBV25-1 to TRBJ2-6; D call uncertain. This clonotype was sampled from an adult man with Graves' ophthalmopathy. The CDR3 sequence: CASSVPGANVLTF. CDR3 in DNA: TGTGCCAGCAGTGTCCCAGGGGCCAACGTCCTGACTTTC.